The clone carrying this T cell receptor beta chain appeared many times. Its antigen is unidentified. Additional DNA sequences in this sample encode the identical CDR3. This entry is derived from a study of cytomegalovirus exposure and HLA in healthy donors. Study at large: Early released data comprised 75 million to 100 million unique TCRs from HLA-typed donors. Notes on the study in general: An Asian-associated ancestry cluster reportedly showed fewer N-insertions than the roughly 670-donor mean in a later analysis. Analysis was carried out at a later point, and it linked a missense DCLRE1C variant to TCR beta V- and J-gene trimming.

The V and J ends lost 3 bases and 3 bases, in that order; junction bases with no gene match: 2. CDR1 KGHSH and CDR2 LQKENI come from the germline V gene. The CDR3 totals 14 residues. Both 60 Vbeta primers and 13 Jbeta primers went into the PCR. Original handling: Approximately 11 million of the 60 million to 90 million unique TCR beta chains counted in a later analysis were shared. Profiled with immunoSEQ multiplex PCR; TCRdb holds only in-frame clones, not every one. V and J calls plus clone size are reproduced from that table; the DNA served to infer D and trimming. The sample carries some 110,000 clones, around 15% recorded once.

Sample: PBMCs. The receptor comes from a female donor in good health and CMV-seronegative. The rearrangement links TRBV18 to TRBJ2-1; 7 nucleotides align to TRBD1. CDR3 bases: TGTGCCAGCTCACCGACAGGGTTCTACAATGAGCAGTTCTTC. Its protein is CASSPTGFYNEQFF.